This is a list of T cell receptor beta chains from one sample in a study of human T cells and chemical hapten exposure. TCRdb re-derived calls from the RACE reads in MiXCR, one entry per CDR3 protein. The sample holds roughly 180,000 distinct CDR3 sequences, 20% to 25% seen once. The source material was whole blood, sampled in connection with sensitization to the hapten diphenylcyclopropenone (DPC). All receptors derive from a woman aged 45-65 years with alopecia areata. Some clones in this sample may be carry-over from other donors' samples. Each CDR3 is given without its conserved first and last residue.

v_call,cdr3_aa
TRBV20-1,SAKMNRGRMNTEAF
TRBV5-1,ASSFTPLSGSSNEQF
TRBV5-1,ASSLYQGAANTEAF
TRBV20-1,SQAGPSHNEQF
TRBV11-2,ASSSTGIGGANVLT
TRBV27,ASSLAGTRWTEAF
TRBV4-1,ASSQAEISGNTIY
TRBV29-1,SGGFGQGGDEQY
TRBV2,ASSEVIEAF
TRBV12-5,ASAFGIGGEPQH
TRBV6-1,ASSESDLTDTQY
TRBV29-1,SVEGGARSAYEQY
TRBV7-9,ASSPERRAPYEQY
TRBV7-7,ASSRSLTGELF
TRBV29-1,SVESSGGTAF
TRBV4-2,ASSPRSGSHNEQF
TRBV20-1,SARDRTVHSNYGYT
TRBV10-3,AISESNINQPQH
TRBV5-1,ASSTHRTSGRNEQF
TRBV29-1,SYSESYEQY
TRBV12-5,ASGPRETGTPTDTQY
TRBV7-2,ASSLRRQGEAF
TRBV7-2,ASSPRVSNEKLF
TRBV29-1,SVEGLGGEQY
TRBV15,ATSRDRSSYEQY
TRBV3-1,ASSQEKTFYLNTGELF
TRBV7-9,ASSWVQGAGEKLF
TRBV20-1,SARVEDRVTEAF
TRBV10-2,ASKGGGNTIY
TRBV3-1,ASSQGVGGRAADTQY
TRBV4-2,ASSPPGEAGGKY
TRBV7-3,ASSLPGLAGDFGELF
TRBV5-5,ASSPTGTVQYNEQF
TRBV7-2,ASSPAGSGANVLT
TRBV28,ASSFAGRGTGELF
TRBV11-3,ASSVKENTEAF
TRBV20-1,SASTSGRDTQY
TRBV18,ASSLRGAEARDTQY
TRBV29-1,SVEKGLRTETQY
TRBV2,ASSAVHQETQY
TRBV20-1,SARDRFTGELF
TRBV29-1,SVGQGGAGELF
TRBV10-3,AISVGGHQGKTEAF
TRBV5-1,ASSLEGEETQY
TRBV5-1,ASTLAGGPSEQY
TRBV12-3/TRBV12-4,ASSRTYNEQF
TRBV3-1,ASSQDNAGRGYT
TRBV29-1,SVEVRVRGANVLT
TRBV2,ASSEQGPNQPQH
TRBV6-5,AISTGLYGYT
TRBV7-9,ASSLRRGEETQY
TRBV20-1,SASSRTSGSDTQY
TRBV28,ASRQGLVETQY
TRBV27,ASSLTGTSVNTEAF
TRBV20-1,SAWDLVTDTQY
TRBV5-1,ASSEGTYGYT